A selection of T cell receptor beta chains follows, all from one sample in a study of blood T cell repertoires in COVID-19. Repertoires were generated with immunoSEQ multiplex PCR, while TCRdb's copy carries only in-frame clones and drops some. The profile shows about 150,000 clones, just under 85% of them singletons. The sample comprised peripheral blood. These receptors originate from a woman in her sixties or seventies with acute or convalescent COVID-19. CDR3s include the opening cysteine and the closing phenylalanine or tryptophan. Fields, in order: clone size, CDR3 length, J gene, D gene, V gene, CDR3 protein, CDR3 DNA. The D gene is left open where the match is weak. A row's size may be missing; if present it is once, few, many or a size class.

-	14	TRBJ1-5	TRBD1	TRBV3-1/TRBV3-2	CASSLGTGDQPQHF	TGTGCCAGCAGCCTAGGGACAGGGGATCAGCCCCAGCATTTT
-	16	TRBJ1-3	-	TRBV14	CASSQDGPILGNTIYF	TGTGCCAGCAGCCAAGATGGCCCAATTCTCGGAAACACCATATATTTT
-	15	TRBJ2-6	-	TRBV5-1	CASSLALSGANVLTF	TGCGCCAGCAGCTTAGCATTATCTGGGGCCAACGTCCTGACTTTC
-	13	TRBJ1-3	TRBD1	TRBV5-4	CASSRQGADTIYF	TGTGCCAGCAGCCGACAGGGGGCAGACACCATATATTTT
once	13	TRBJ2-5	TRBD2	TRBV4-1	CASSRTSEETQYF	TGCGCCAGCAGCCGCACTAGCGAAGAGACCCAGTACTTC
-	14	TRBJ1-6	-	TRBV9	CASSTTGNNSPLHF	TGTGCCAGCAGCACAACAGGGAATAATTCACCCCTCCACTTT
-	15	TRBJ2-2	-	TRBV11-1	CASSVGARNTGELFF	TGTGCCAGCTCTGTGGGGGCTCGGAACACCGGGGAGCTGTTTTTT
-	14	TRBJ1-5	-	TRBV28	CASESPGTNQPQHF	TGTGCCAGCGAGTCCCCAGGTACGAATCAGCCCCAGCATTTT
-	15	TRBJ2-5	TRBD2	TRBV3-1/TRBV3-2	CASSQGSGGRETQYF	TGTGCCAGCAGCCAAGGGAGCGGGGGGCGAGAGACCCAGTACTTC
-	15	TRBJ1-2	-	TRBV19	CASSIGTAGAYGYTF	TGTGCCAGTAGTATCGGGACTGCGGGTGCCTATGGCTACACCTTC
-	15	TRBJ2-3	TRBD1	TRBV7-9	CASSSLGQSLDTQYF	TGTGCCAGCAGCTCCCTGGGACAGTCTTTAGATACGCAGTATTTT
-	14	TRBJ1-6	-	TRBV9	CASSEGVPNSPLHF	TGTGCCAGCAGCGAGGGGGTTCCTAATTCACCCCTCCACTTT
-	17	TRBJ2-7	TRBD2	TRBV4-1	CASSQVASGGLSGEQYF	TGCGCCAGCAGCCAAGTGGCTAGCGGGGGCCTATCAGGCGAGCAGTACTTC
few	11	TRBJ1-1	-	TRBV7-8	CASSLHSEAFF	TGTGCCAGCAGCCTCCATTCTGAAGCTTTCTTT
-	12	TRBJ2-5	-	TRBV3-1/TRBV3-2	CASSQVEKTQYF	TGTGCCAGCAGCCAAGTTGAGAAGACCCAGTACTTC
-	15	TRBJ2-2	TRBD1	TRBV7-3	CASSPSGGVTGELFF	TGTGCCAGCAGCCCCTCAGGGGGCGTCACCGGGGAGCTGTTTTTT
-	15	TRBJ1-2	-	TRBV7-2	CASSLAGNGAGGYTF	TGTGCCAGCAGCTTGGCGGGGAACGGGGCGGGAGGCTACACCTTC
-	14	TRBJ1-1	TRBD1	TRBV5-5	CASSSRDRRPEAFF	TGTGCCAGCAGCTCCCGGGACAGGAGGCCTGAAGCTTTCTTT
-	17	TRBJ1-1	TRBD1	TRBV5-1	CASRMIQGAFMNTEAFF	TGCGCCAGCAGAATGATACAGGGGGCTTTCATGAACACTGAAGCTTTCTTT
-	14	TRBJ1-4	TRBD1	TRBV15	CATSRDRGYEKLFF	TGTGCCACCAGCAGGGACAGGGGGTATGAAAAACTGTTTTTT
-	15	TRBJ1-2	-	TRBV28	CASSSPGTSNYGYTF	TGTGCCAGCAGTTCTCCCGGGACAAGTAACTATGGCTACACCTTC
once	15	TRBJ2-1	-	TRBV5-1	CASSLVGTEFNEQFF	TGCGCCAGCAGCTTGGTGGGGACTGAATTCAATGAGCAGTTCTTC
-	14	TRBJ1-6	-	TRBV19	CASRSPAWNSPLHF	TGTGCCAGTAGAAGCCCCGCCTGGAATTCACCCCTCCACTTT
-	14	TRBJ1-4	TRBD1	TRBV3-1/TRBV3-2	CASSQGQGQQKLFF	TGTGCCAGCAGCCAAGGACAGGGGCAACAAAAACTGTTTTTT
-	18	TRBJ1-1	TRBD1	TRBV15	CATSRGRPGGWASAEAFF	TGTGCCACCAGCAGAGGCCGACCAGGGGGCTGGGCGTCCGCTGAAGCTTTCTTT
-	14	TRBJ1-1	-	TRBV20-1	CSASQAALNTEAFF	TGCAGTGCTAGTCAAGCGGCACTTAACACTGAAGCTTTCTTT
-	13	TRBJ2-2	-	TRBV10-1	CASSGTVVGELFF	TGCGCCAGCAGTGGGACTGTGGTCGGGGAGCTGTTTTTT
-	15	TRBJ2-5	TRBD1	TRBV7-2	CASSLVGTAQETQYF	TGTGCCAGCAGCTTAGTGGGGACAGCTCAAGAGACCCAGTACTTC
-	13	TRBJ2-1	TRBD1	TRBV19	CASSDRGPNEQFF	TGTGCCAGTAGTGACAGGGGGCCCAATGAGCAGTTCTTC
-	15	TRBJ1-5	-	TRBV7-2	CASSLRQISNQPQHF	TGTGCCAGCAGCTTAAGACAGATTAGCAATCAGCCCCAGCATTTT
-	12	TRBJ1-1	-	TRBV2	CAKGGMNTEAFF	TGTGCCAAGGGAGGTATGAACACTGAAGCTTTCTTT
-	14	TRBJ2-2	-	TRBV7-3	CASSLQGGAGELFF	TGTGCCAGCAGCTTACAGGGGGGTGCCGGGGAGCTGTTTTTT
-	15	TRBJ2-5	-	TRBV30	CAWSGQGWTEVTQYF	TGTGCCTGGAGTGGGCAGGGGTGGACGGAAGTGACCCAGTACTTC
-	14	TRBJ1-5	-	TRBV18	CASSGAGSNQPQHF	TGTGCCAGCTCGGGGGCCGGGAGCAATCAGCCCCAGCATTTT
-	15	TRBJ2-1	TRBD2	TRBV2	CASTPGGADYNEQFF	TGTGCCAGCACCCCCGGGGGGGCCGACTACAATGAGCAGTTCTTC
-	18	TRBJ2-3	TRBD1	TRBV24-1	CATSGGLTGQGNTDTQYF	TGTGCCACCAGTGGGGGGTTAACGGGACAGGGGAACACAGATACGCAGTATTTT
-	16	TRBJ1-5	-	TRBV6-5	CASSYSRGFDLGPQHF	TGTGCCAGCAGTTACTCACGGGGGTTCGATTTGGGGCCCCAGCATTTT
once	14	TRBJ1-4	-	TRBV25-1	CASSESGFDEKLFF	TGTGCCAGCAGTGAATCAGGGTTTGATGAAAAACTGTTTTTT
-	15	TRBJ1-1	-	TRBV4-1	CASSSPGARVTEAFF	TGCGCCAGCAGCTCACCTGGAGCCAGGGTCACTGAAGCTTTCTTT
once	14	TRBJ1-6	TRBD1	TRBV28	CASSERQGVIFLHF	TGTGCCAGCAGTGAGCGACAGGGGGTGATCTTCCTCCACTTT
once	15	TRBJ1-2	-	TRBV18	CASSLTVTQAKGYTF	TGTGCCAGCTCACTCACAGTAACGCAGGCTAAGGGCTACACCTTC
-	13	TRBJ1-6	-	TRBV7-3	CASSSGGLSPLHF	TGTGCCAGCAGCTCCGGGGGACTTTCACCCCTCCACTTT
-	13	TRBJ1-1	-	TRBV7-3	CASSLRRNTEAFF	TGTGCCAGCAGCTTACGGAGGAACACTGAAGCTTTCTTT
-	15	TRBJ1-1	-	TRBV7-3	CASSLHSQEGTEAFF	TGTGCCAGCAGCCTCCACTCACAGGAGGGGACTGAAGCTTTCTTT
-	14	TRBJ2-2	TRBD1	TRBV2	CASREGARAGELFF	TGTGCCAGCAGAGAGGGGGCGCGGGCCGGGGAGCTGTTTTTT
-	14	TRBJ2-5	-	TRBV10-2	CASSRGGARETQYF	TGCGCCAGCTCTAGGGGGGGGGCGCGAGAGACCCAGTACTTC
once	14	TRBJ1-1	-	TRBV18	CASSPLQSNTEAFF	TGTGCCAGCTCACCTTTACAGTCGAACACTGAAGCTTTCTTT
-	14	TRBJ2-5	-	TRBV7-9	CASSLALAQETQYF	TGTGCCAGCAGCTTAGCTTTGGCCCAAGAGACCCAGTACTTC
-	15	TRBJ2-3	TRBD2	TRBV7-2	CASSLGGSGGATQYF	TGTGCCAGCAGCTTAGGTGGCAGCGGGGGGGCTACGCAGTATTTT
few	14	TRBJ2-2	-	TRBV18	CASSPRQGPGELFF	TGTGCCAGCTCACCAAGGCAGGGTCCCGGGGAGCTGTTTTTT
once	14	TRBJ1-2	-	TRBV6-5	CASSYSRVDGGYTF	TGTGCCAGCAGTTACTCGAGGGTTGATGGTGGCTACACCTTC